A selection of T cell receptor beta chains follows, all from one sample in a study of identifying expanded T cells in peripheral blood. Sequencing used immunoSEQ multiplex PCR; TCRdb keeps in-frame clones, though not all of them. The data show around 85,000 clones, more than 70% seen once. Sequencing used blood. The receptors were sampled from a person aged 18-69 years in good health. The conserved cysteine and the conserved F or W are not part of the CDR3 here.

TRBJ1-1 | TRBV27 | ASSRVGDTEAF
TRBJ2-5 | TRBV7-9 | ASSLRTSGETQY
TRBJ1-1 | TRBV6-5 | ASSFALGGHTEAF
TRBJ1-2 | TRBV5-1 | ASSLQGTGVGGYGYT
TRBJ1-6 | TRBV19 | ASTAPDRGESSPLH
TRBJ2-5 | TRBV10-3 | ATSPGRGETQY
TRBJ1-4 | TRBV4-3 | ASSQGSSGATNEKLF
TRBJ2-6 | TRBV7-2 | ASSQNRFSGANVLT
TRBJ2-7 | TRBV7-2 | ASSPEVGRFYEQY
TRBJ2-4 | TRBV29-1 | SIEITGTLAKNIQY
TRBJ2-5 | TRBV28 | ASSFLSGAGGPGETQY
TRBJ1-2 | TRBV5-6 | ASSLATGDYGYT
TRBJ2-5 | TRBV6-5 | ASSYFSGTQETQY
TRBJ1-4 | TRBV2 | ASTWRGRGNEKLF
TRBJ2-3 | TRBV11-2 | ASSLKQGGTDTQY
TRBJ2-3 | TRBV6-4 | ASSATTLDTQY
TRBJ1-2 | TRBV5-6 | ASNMRRTGYGNYGYT
TRBJ1-2 | TRBV28 | ASLSGNYGYT
TRBJ2-2 | TRBV5-1 | ASSWDRRNTGELF
TRBJ2-2 | TRBV4-3 | ASSPSGLTNTGELF
TRBJ2-4 | TRBV19 | ASSIAGGYIIQY
TRBJ1-4 | TRBV25-1 | ASSEGDYRGPNEKLF
TRBJ1-2 | TRBV19 | ASQTSGRGYT
TRBJ1-3 | TRBV19 | ASSIIHSGNTIY
TRBJ2-7 | TRBV6-5 | ASSSDVGGRSYEQY
TRBJ1-2 | TRBV4-2 | ASSPTTGGNYGYT
TRBJ2-7 | TRBV27 | ASSSYEGTGADEQY
TRBJ2-1 | TRBV28 | ASSSPGPYNEQF
TRBJ1-5 | TRBV5-8 | ASSSRGLENQPQH
TRBJ2-3 | TRBV11-3 | ASSLGFSDTQY
TRBJ1-1 | TRBV6-4 | ASSERQGGAEAF